The entry below gives a single T cell receptor (beta chain) sequence along with its context. The specificity of this receptor is unknown. It has no much larger one-base neighbor in the sample; base qualities were not kept. The data were taken from a study of response to subunit inactivated influenza vaccine listed by TCRdb under 2018. Background on the whole study: Deep quantitative T cell receptor repertoire profiling was used in the study to track responses to a trivalent subunit inactivated influenza vaccine. Study-wide conclusions, independent of this receptor: It was suggested by the authors that each seasonal influenza vaccination may recruit only a limited number of new T cells.

The method behind the library was RT-PCR. The data were produced on an Illumina HiSeq 2500. The public reads were reprocessed in TCRdb via fastp at Q25 and MiXCR, keeping in-frame beta chains. Under each unique CDR3 protein, matching rows form one entry showing the most common genes and DNA. Across this sample there are hundreds of thousands of distinct CDR3 sequences, with 16% seen only once. Less than 4% of the sample lies in the top ten. From cysteine to phenylalanine, the CDR3 is 14 amino acids long. The only DNA kept is the CDR3, 42 bases in frame from the first base. The junction shows trimming of 6 bases on V and 10 bases on J, plus 21 bases between the germline ends. CDR1 and CDR2, looked up from the germline V gene (reference sequence), are SEHNR and FQNEAQ.

The sequencing used CD4+ T cells sorted from PBMCs, collected 23 to 25 months after vaccination. The V and J segments used are TRBV7-9 and TRBJ2-5; matching of 5 bases hints at TRBD2 as the D gene. This clonotype was obtained from a man aged 50 to 75 who received an inactivated influenza vaccine. Donor details come from another sample of the same person, matched by shared clones. The CDR3: CASRPLGNGNYQYF. At the DNA level, the sequence is TGTGCCAGCAGACCCCTGGGGAACGGGAACTACCAGTACTTC.